A single sample gave rise to the 20 T cell receptor beta chains below, sequenced in a study of cytomegalovirus exposure and HLA in healthy donors. PCR was performed using 60 Vbeta and 13 Jbeta primers. Profiled with immunoSEQ multiplex PCR; TCRdb holds only in-frame clones, not every one. The table shows roughly 160,000 clones, with less than 90% occurring only once. The sequencing input was PBMCs. Source of these receptors: a man younger than 45 in good health and CMV-seronegative.

The chain joins TRBV6-4 to TRBJ2-2, with 8 bases that match TRBD1. CDR1 MRHNA and CDR2 SNTAGT come from the germline V gene. The trim removed 2 bases at V and 7 bases at J, leaving 6 bases unmatched. The CDR3 extends over 15 amino acids. CDR3 nucleotide sequence: TGTGCCAGCAGTGACACGGACAGGGATGTCGGGGAGCTGTTTTTT. This encodes CASSDTDRDVGELFF.

The chain employs TRBV10-3 and TRBJ1-2; D ambiguous. Germline V CDR1 and CDR2: ENHRY, SYGVKD. CDR3 length: 12 residues. V lost 3 bases and J lost 5, with 7 bases in between. CDR3 sequence reads: CAISDSRYGYTF. The CDR3 DNA reads as TGTGCCATCAGTGACAGCAGGTATGGCTACACCTTC.

The CDR3 bases are TGTGCCAGCAGCCCTAGCGCCACGAACACCGGGGAGCTGTTTTTT. Translated, it gives CASSPSATNTGELFF. V and J are TRBV7-3 and TRBJ2-2, with TRBD2 as a possible D gene (6 bases). V lost 5 bases and J lost 0, with 10 bases in between. CDR1 is SGHTA, CDR2 FQGTGA, per germline. The CDR3 runs to 15 residues.

This chain links TRBV28 with TRBJ2-7; TRBD1 matches at 11 bases. The V and J ends lost 4 bases and 7 bases, in that order; junction bases with no gene match: 12. The CDR3 is 16 amino acids. Germline V CDR1 and CDR2: MDHEN, SYDVKM. The CDR3 coding sequence is TGTGCCAGCAGTTGGGGCTATGGACAGGGGGCGGGTGAGCAGTACTTC. Its protein product is CASSWGYGQGAGEQYF.

Of note for this clone: Within the sample, other DNA sequences also encode this same CDR3. This chain uses TRBV2 with TRBJ2-7; TRBD1 matches 11 bases. The germline V gene has CDR1 SNHLY and CDR2 FYNNEI. After removal of 6 bases from V and 3 bases from J, the junction contained 4 bases not matched to a gene. This CDR3 contains 14 residues. The CDR3 bases are TGTGCCAGCAGATTGGGGACAGGGGGCTACGAGCAGTACTTC. Protein product: CASRLGTGGYEQYF.

The rearrangement links TRBV2 to TRBJ1-2, with TRBD1 as a possible D gene (6 bases). Trimming took off 9 bases at V and 10 bases at J, with 21 bases between the two ends. In germline, CDR1 is SNHLY, CDR2 FYNNEI. The CDR3 is 13 amino acids. CDR3 region: CARTSPMRDNYTF. For the CDR3, the DNA is TGTGCCAGGACCTCTCCTATGAGGGACAACTACACCTTC.

The rearrangement uses TRBV27 and TRBJ2-7; 7 nucleotides line up with TRBD2. The CDR3 is 13 amino acids. The germline V gene encodes CDR1 MNHEY and CDR2 SMNVEV (reference sequence). The junction had 6 bases not matched to a gene; V was cut back by 8 bases and J by 2 bases. In DNA, the CDR3 is TGTGCCAGCTCCACCGGGGGGACCTACGAGCAGTACTTC. Its protein product is CASSTGGTYEQYF.

The rearrangement links TRBV5-1 to TRBJ2-7; D is possibly TRBD2 (5 bases). There are 14 residues in the CDR3. With 4 bases removed from V and 11 bases from J, the gap between germline ends came to 22 bases. Germline CDR1 SGHRS, CDR2 YFSETQ. DNA for the CDR3: TGCGCCAGCAGCCACCGGGATAACCCTTTAGGAAAGTACTTC. It codes for CASSHRDNPLGKYF. The full variable domain, completed using reference TRBV5-1 and TRBJ2-7, is KAGVTQTPRYLIKTRGQQVTLSCSPISGHRSVSWYQQTPGQGLQFLFEYFSETQRNKGNFPGRFSGRQFSNSRSEMNVSTLELGDSALYLCASSHRDNPLGKYFGPGTRLTVT.

This rearrangement joins TRBV18 to TRBJ1-1, with D possibly TRBD1 on 6 matching bases. Between the trimmed V and J ends, which lost 0 bases and 2 bases, there was a span of 13 bases. Germline V lookup: CDR1 KGHSH, CDR2 LQKENI. This CDR3 is built from 16 residues. CDR3 coding DNA: TGTGCCAGCTCACCACCTATCCAGGGGCCAAACACTGAAGCTTTCTTT. Encoded protein: CASSPPIQGPNTEAFF.

This clone was seen more than once but under ten times. The V gene is TRBV6-1, the J gene TRBJ2-5, with TRBD1 matching 8 bases. The tail of the sequence fits TRBJ2-7 better, so the J call may be wrong. The CDR3 contains 15 residues. Germline V gene sequence: CDR1 MNHNS, CDR2 SASEGT. The CDR3 is CASPGTGGQGYEQYF. The CDR3 DNA reads as TGTGCCAGCCCCGGGACAGGAGGCCAGGGCTACGAGCAGTACTTC.

Worth noting for this clone: At the DNA level, this CDR3 is encoded by other sequences in the same sample as well. This chain joins TRBV2 and TRBJ1-1, with D hard to call. The V gene's germline CDR1 is SNHLY and CDR2 FYNNEI. V lost 2 bases and J 4 bases, leaving 14 bases between the germline ends. This CDR3 contains 15 residues. In DNA form, the CDR3 reads TGTGCCAGCAGTGAATCACGTGGTTTGGCCACTGAAGCTTTCTTT. As protein: CASSESRGLATEAFF.

This sequence joins TRBV6-1 and TRBJ1-3, with TRBD1 identical over 7 bases. The V gene end was trimmed by 3 bases and the J gene end by 2 bases; junction bases not matched to a gene: 4. CDR1 is MNHNS and CDR2 is SASEGT in the germline V gene. The CDR3 contains 15 residues. The CDR3 DNA sequence: TGTGCCAGCAGTGATGTTGGGACAGCTGGAAACACCATATATTTT. It codes for CASSDVGTAGNTIYF.

The chain links TRBV19 to TRBJ2-2; 10 nucleotides line up with TRBD1. The CDR3 spans 16 residues. Trimming removed 3 bases from V and 7 bases from J; junction bases left unmatched: 8. Germline V CDR1 and CDR2: LNHDA, SQIVND (reference sequence). For the CDR3, the DNA is TGTGCCAGTAGTATGACAGGGGGCGGTTTGATCGGGGAGCTGTTTTTT. This encodes CASSMTGGGLIGELFF. The full variable domain, with the rest looked up from reference TRBV19 and TRBJ2-2, is DGGITQSPKYLFRKEGQNVTLSCEQNLNHDAMYWYRQDPGQGLRLIYYSQIVNDFQKGDIAEGYSVSREKKESFPLTVTSAQKNPTAFYLCASSMTGGGLIGELFFGEGSRLTVL.

This sequence joins TRBV10-2 and TRBJ2-1, with D unresolved. Trimming took off 7 bases at V and 9 bases at J, with 13 bases between the two ends. Germline V lookup: CDR1 WSHSY, CDR2 SAAADI. The CDR3 spans 12 residues. This CDR3 is CASTAPPSEQFF. Written as DNA, the CDR3 is TGCGCCAGCACTGCCCCCCCTAGTGAGCAGTTCTTC.

The chain has TRBV5-4 and TRBJ2-1; 9 nucleotides match TRBD2. The junction had 5 bases not matched to a gene; V was cut back by 0 bases and J by 7 bases. Looked up from germline, CDR1 is SGHNT and CDR2 is YYREEE (reference sequence). This CDR3 has 15 residues. As DNA, the CDR3 is TGTGCCAGCAGCTTGGTGCGCGGGGGGGGTAATGAGCAGTTCTTC. Protein: CASSLVRGGGNEQFF.

The chain combines TRBV28 with TRBJ1-2, with D hard to call. The germline CDR1 and CDR2 sequences are MDHEN and SYDVKM. The CDR3 is 13 amino acids. V was clipped by 6 bases and J by 2 bases, with 10 bases between them. In nucleotides, the CDR3 is TGTGCCAGCAGAAACACAGTAAACTATGGCTACACCTTC. Its translation is CASRNTVNYGYTF.

This clone showed up just a few times. The V gene is TRBV6-4, the J gene TRBJ2-3; unclear D gene. The CDR3 length is 13 residues. In germline, CDR1 is MRHNA, CDR2 SNTAGT. V was trimmed by 3 bases and J by 2 bases, leaving 6 bases between them. CDR3 protein: CASSEKPTDTQYF. In nucleotides, the CDR3 is TGTGCCAGCAGTGAGAAGCCCACAGATACGCAGTATTTT.

The J gene is TRBJ2-6, the V gene TRBV9, with 9 bases matching TRBD2. CDR1 and CDR2 from the germline V gene are SGDLS and YYNGEE. This CDR3 has 18 residues. V was clipped by 3 bases and J by 0 bases; unmatched bases: 7. CDR3 loop: CASSERTSDGSGANVLTF. In DNA, the CDR3 is TGTGCCAGCAGCGAGAGGACTAGCGATGGCTCTGGGGCCAACGTCCTGACTTTC.

The chain has TRBV6-5 and TRBJ1-2; TRBD1 aligns across 8 bases. The length of the CDR3 is 14 residues. The germline V gene has CDR1 MNHEY and CDR2 SVGAGI. V lost 4 bases to trimming and J lost 8 bases; unmatched junction nucleotides: 9. CDR3 sequence: CASSWDQGAQGYTF. CDR3 DNA sequence: TGTGCCAGCAGTTGGGATCAGGGGGCACAGGGCTACACCTTC.

This sequence joins TRBV5-1 and TRBJ2-3; 9 bases agree with TRBD1. Germline CDR1 and CDR2: SGHRS and YFSETQ. Unmatched junction bases numbered 6, after V lost 3 bases and J lost 4 bases. The CDR3 has 15 amino acids. The CDR3 DNA sequence: TGCGCCAGCAGCTCGGGACAGGGTGGCGCAGATACGCAGTATTTT. As protein: CASSSGQGGADTQYF.